The 5 T cell receptor beta chains presented below share a single source sample, sequenced in a study of T cells in Graves' hyperthyroidism and ophthalmopathy. Amplification of TCR beta CDR3 regions was performed using RNA transcripts as template. First-round RT-PCR targeting the TCR CDR3 was performed with the HTBI primer set. TCRdb reprocessed the multiplex PCR reads with MiXCR, giving one entry per CDR3 protein. The data hold more than 300,000 distinct CDR3 sequences, with around 20% observed a single time. Sequenced sample: blood. Receptors were obtained from a man aged 18 to 29 with Graves' ophthalmopathy.

The chain uses TRBV18 and TRBJ2-1; a possible D gene is TRBD1 (6 bases). Germline V gene sequence: CDR1 KGHSH, CDR2 LQKENI. This CDR3 region has 13 residues. The ends were cut back, 1 base at V and 9 bases at J, with 10 bases in the middle. The CDR3 nucleotides read TGTGCCAGCTCACCACAACAGGGTGGTGAGCAGTTCTTC. Protein product: CASSPQQGGEQFF.

In its sample, this clonotype was seen many times. This rearrangement joins TRBV29-1 to TRBJ2-1; the match to TRBD2 covers 8 bases. V shed 0 bases and J 4 bases; nucleotides not matched to a gene: 5. The CDR3 is 15 amino acids. The germline V gene has CDR1 SQVTM and CDR2 ANQGSEA. The CDR3 DNA follows: TGCAGCGTTGAAGATCGGCGGGGGGTGTACAATGAGCAGTTCTTC. This gives the protein CSVEDRRGVYNEQFF.

This clonotype was seen more than once but under ten times. The J gene is TRBJ2-3, the V gene TRBV7-6; D gene uncertain. Germline-derived CDR1 and CDR2 are SGHVS and FNYEAQ. V dropped 1 base and J dropped 6 bases, with 14 bases sitting between them. The CDR3 is 15 amino acids. CDR3 sequence: CASSLVGLVKDTQYF. For the CDR3, the DNA is TGTGCCAGCAGCTTAGTAGGGCTAGTAAAGGATACGCAGTATTTT.

This clonotype was observed a few times. This chain joins TRBV14 and TRBJ2-7; 8 bases match TRBD1. CDR1 and CDR2 from the germline V gene are SGHDN and FVKESK. J was trimmed by 3 bases and V by 4 bases; bases with no gene match: 8. The CDR3 covers 15 residues. The CDR3, as DNA: TGTGCCAGCAGCCCCCAACCAGGGGGCTTCTACGAGCAGTACTTC. Its protein is CASSPQPGGFYEQYF.

J is TRBJ1-3 and V is TRBV24-1, with D maybe TRBD1 (5 bases). The germline V gene encodes CDR1 KGHDR and CDR2 SFDVKD. CDR3 length: 17 amino acids. Trimming shortened V by 2 bases and J by 0 bases, and 13 bases separated the two germline ends. CDR3 sequence (DNA): TGTGCCACCAGTGATTCTTCGGGGCGACGCTCTGGAAACACCATATATTTT. Translating it yields CATSDSSGRRSGNTIYF.